This T cell receptor (beta chain) derives from a study of T cells in Graves' hyperthyroidism and ophthalmopathy. Study-wide results and caveats: Most expanded thyroid clonotypes above 0.001 also appeared in blood.

Trimming left V 4 bases short and J 1 base short, with 5 bases between. Germline CDR1 reads SNHLY; CDR2 reads FYNNEI. The CDR3 is made up of 13 amino acids. What was amplified from RNA transcripts were TCR beta CDR3 regions. Using the HTBI primer set, a first-round RT-PCR was run on the TCR CDR3. Via MiXCR, TCRdb re-called the multiplex PCR reads, giving one row per CDR3 protein. The sample lists around 200,000 distinct CDR3 sequences; about 18% were seen once. Graves' hyperthyroidism was deemed stable absent ophthalmopathy progression within 18 months. It was uncontrolled infection, other autoimmune disease, pregnancy or lactation that excluded patients. This clonotype has a count of ten or more. Its antigen remains unknown.

The origin of this receptor is a woman between 50 and 59 years old with Graves' hyperthyroidism. The chain employs TRBV2 and TRBJ1-5; D ambiguous. The sequenced sample was blood. CDR3 nucleotides: TGTGCCAGCAGTGCTCGGAGCAATCAGCCCCAGCATTTT. This sequence encodes CASSARSNQPQHF.